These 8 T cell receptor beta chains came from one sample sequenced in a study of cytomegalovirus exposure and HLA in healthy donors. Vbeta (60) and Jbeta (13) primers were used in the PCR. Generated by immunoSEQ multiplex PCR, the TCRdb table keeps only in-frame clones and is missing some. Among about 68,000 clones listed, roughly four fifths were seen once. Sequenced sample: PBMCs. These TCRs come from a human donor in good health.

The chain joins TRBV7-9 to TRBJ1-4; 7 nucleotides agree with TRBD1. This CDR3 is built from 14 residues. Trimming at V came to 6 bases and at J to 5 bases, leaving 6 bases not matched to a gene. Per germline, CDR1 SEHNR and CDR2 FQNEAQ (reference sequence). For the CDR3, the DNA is TGTGCCAGCAGTTATGACAGGGTAAATGAAAAACTGTTTTTT. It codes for CASSYDRVNEKLFF.

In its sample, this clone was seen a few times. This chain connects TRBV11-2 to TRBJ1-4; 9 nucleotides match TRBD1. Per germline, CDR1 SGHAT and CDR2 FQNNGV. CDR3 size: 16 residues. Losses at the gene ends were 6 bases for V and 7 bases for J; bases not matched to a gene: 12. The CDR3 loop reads CASRRVGGQGAEKLFF. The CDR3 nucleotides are TGTGCCAGCAGGAGGGTGGGGGGACAGGGCGCTGAAAAACTGTTTTTT.

CDR3 loop: CASSQDQTPRVGTEAFF. The CDR3 bases are TGCGCCAGCAGCCAAGATCAGACTCCCCGCGTAGGAACTGAAGCTTTCTTT. This chain connects TRBV4-1 to TRBJ1-1; D gene ambiguous. CDR1 MGHRA and CDR2 YSYEKL come from the germline V gene. This CDR3 contains 17 residues. Trimming pared 0 bases from V and 5 bases from J, leaving 19 bases between.

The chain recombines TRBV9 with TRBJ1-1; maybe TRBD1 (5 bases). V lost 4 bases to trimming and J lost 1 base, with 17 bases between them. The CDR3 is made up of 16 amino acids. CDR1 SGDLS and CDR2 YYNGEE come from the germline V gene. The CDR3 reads CASSPSARAENTEAFF. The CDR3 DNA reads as TGTGCCAGCAGCCCTTCCGCCAGGGCGGAGAACACTGAAGCTTTCTTT.

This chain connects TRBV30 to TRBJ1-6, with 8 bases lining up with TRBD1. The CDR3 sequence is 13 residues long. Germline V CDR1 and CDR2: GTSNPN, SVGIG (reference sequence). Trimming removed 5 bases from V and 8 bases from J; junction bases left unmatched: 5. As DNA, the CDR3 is TGTGCCTGGGGGGGACAGGAGGATTCACCCCTCCACTTT. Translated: CAWGGQEDSPLHF.

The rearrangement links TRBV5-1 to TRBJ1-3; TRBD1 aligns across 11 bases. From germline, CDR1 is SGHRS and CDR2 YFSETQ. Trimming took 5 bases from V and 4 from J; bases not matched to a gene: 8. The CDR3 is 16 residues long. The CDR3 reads CASSSGTGGAGNTIYF. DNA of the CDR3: TGCGCCAGCAGTTCCGGGACAGGGGGAGCGGGAAACACCATATATTTT.

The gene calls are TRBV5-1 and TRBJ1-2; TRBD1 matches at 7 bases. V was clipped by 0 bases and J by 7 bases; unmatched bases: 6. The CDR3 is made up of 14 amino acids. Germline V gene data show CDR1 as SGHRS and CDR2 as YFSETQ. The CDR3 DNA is TGCGCCAGCAGCTTGGGACAGGGCCTTCTTGGCTACACCTTC. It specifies CASSLGQGLLGYTF.

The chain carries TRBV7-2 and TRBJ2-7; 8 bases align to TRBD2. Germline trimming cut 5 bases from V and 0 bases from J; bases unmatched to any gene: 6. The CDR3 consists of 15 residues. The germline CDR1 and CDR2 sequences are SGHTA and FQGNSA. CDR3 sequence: CASSIERGTSYEQYF. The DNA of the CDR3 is TGTGCCAGCAGCATAGAGCGGGGGACCTCCTACGAGCAGTACTTC.